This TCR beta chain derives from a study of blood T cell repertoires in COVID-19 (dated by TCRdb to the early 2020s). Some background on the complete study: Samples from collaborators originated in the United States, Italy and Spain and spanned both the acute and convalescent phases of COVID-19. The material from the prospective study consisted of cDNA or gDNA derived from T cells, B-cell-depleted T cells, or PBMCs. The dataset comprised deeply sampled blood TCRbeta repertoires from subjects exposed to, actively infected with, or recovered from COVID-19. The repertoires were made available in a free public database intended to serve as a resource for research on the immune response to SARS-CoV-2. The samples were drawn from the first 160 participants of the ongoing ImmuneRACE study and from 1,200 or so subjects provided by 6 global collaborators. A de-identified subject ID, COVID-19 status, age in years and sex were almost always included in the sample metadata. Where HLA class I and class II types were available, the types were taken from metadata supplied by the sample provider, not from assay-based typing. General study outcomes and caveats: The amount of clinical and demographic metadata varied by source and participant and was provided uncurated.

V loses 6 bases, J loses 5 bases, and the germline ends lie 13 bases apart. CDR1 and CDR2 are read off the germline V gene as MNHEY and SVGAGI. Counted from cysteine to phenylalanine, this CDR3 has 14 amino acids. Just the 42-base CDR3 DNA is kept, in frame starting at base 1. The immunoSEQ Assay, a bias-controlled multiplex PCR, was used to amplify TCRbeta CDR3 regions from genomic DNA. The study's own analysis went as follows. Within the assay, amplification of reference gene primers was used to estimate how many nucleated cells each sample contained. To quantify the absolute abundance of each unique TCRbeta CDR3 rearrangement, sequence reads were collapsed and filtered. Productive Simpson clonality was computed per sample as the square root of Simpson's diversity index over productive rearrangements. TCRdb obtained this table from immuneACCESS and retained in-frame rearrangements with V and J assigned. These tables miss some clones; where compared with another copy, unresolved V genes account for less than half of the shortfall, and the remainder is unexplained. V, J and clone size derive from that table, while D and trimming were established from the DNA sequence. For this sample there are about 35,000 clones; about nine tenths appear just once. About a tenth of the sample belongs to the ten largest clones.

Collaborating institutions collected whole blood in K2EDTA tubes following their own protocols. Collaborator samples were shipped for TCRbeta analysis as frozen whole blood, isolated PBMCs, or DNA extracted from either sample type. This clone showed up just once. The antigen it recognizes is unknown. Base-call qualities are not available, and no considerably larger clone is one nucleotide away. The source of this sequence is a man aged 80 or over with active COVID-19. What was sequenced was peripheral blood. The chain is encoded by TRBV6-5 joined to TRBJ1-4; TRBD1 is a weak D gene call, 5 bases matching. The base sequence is TGTGCCAGCAGACGACAGCTGGGGAATGAAAAACTGTTTTTT. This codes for CASRRQLGNEKLFF.